Below are 9 T cell receptor beta chains sequenced from a single sample in a study of T cell repertoires in cytomegalovirus infection. Using its own MiXCR run on the reads, TCRdb lists one record per CDR3 protein. The sample includes hundreds of thousands of distinct CDR3 sequences, 30% to 40% of them seen just once. Their specific antigens are unknown. Source: cultured CD8+ T cells from PBMCs, taken from culture after CMV antigen stimulation. These receptors originate from a human donor in good health (CMV status not recorded). Some clones in this sample may be carry-over from other donors' samples.

The sample holds a few counts of this clonotype. This chain joins TRBV7-9 and TRBJ2-7; D remains unclear. The V end lost 5 bases, the J end lost 0 bases, and 14 bases lay between the germline ends. This CDR3 is built from 15 residues. Germline values: CDR1 SEHNR, CDR2 FQNEAQ (reference sequence). The CDR3 protein is CASSDDFVPSYEQYF. CDR3 DNA sequence: TGTGCCAGCAGCGACGACTTCGTCCCCTCCTACGAGCAGTACTTC.

In its sample, this clonotype was seen a few times. The gene calls are TRBV12-3 or TRBV12-4 and TRBJ1-2, with D possibly TRBD1 on 5 matching bases. V was clipped by 2 bases and J by 5 bases, with 15 bases between them. The CDR3 is 15 amino acids. For the CDR3, the DNA is TGTGCCAGCAGTTTACAAGGGGCGTACGTTTATGGCTACACCTTC. This gives the protein CASSLQGAYVYGYTF.

This clonotype turned up a few times. V and J are TRBV7-4 and TRBJ2-1, with D possibly TRBD1 on 5 matching bases. CDR3 length equals 12 residues. Trimming cost V 6 bases and J 10 bases, with 13 bases left between them. CDR1 and CDR2 from the germline V gene are SGHVT and SQSDAQ. The CDR3 spells CASSPDTREQFF. The CDR3 bases are TGTGCCAGCAGTCCGGACACGCGGGAGCAGTTCTTC.

This clonotype occurred a few times. The V gene is TRBV4-3, the J gene TRBJ1-4, with TRBD1 identical over 8 bases. Unmatched junction bases numbered 4, after V lost 0 bases and J lost 10 bases. This CDR3 is built from 14 residues. The germline V gene encodes CDR1 LGHNA and CDR2 YSLEER. The chain's CDR3 is CASSQDFGQGKLFF. In nucleotides, the CDR3 is TGCGCCAGCAGCCAAGATTTTGGACAGGGAAAACTGTTTTTT.

This clonotype has at least ten counts. This chain joins TRBV9 and TRBJ2-5; 8 bases align to TRBD2. V lost 2 bases, J lost 5 bases, and 5 bases stayed unmatched. The CDR3 is made up of 14 amino acids. Germline CDR1 is SGDLS and CDR2 is YYNGEE. CDR3 nucleotide sequence: TGTGCCAGCAGCGTCGGGGGGGCCGTGGAGACCCAGTACTTC. Translating it yields CASSVGGAVETQYF.

This chain uses TRBV7-9 with TRBJ1-2, with D unresolved. Germline assignment: CDR1 SEHNR and CDR2 FQNEAQ (reference sequence). Between the trimmed V and J ends, which lost 5 bases and 0 bases, there was a span of 7 bases. The CDR3 has 13 amino acids. The CDR3 nucleotides are TGTGCCAGCAGCGAGGTCCCTAACTATGGCTACACCTTC. Translating gives CASSEVPNYGYTF.

At least ten counts were recorded for this clonotype. The J gene is TRBJ1-1, the V gene TRBV7-6; D is possibly TRBD1 (5 bases). V was pared by 2 bases and J by 1 base, with 8 bases between. The germline CDR1 and CDR2 sequences are SGHVS and FNYEAQ. The CDR3 has 14 residues. For the CDR3, the DNA is TGTGCCAGCAGCTTACAGGGCCCGAACACTGAAGCTTTCTTT. It is translated as CASSLQGPNTEAFF.

Points on this clonotype: This may stem from a read error, because a much larger clone lies one nucleotide away. CDR3 bases: TGTGCCAGCAGCTCCCGGGACGGAAGCTCTGGGACCAACGTCCTGACTTTC. Translation gives CASSSRDGSSGTNVLTF. The chain recombines TRBV7-6 with TRBJ2-6; D tentatively fits TRBD1 or TRBD2 (5 bases each). The CDR3 consists of 17 residues. Germline CDR1 reads SGHVS; CDR2 reads FNYEAQ.

This chain links TRBV7-8 with TRBJ1-1, with D unclear. The germline gives CDR1 SGHVS, CDR2 FQNEAQ. This CDR3 is 14 amino acids long. The germline V and J ends were trimmed by 5 bases and 7 bases, with 17 bases remaining between them. CDR3 region: CASSPGMVGLEAFF. DNA of the CDR3: TGTGCCAGCAGCCCCGGGATGGTGGGCCTTGAAGCTTTCTTT. Using reference TRBV7-8 and TRBJ1-1 for the parts outside the CDR3, the full variable domain is GAGVSQSPRYKVAKRGQDVALRCDPISGHVSLFWYQQALGQGPEFLTYFQNEAQLDKSGLPSDRFFAERPEGSVSTLKIQRTQQEDSAVYLCASSPGMVGLEAFFGQGTRLTVV.